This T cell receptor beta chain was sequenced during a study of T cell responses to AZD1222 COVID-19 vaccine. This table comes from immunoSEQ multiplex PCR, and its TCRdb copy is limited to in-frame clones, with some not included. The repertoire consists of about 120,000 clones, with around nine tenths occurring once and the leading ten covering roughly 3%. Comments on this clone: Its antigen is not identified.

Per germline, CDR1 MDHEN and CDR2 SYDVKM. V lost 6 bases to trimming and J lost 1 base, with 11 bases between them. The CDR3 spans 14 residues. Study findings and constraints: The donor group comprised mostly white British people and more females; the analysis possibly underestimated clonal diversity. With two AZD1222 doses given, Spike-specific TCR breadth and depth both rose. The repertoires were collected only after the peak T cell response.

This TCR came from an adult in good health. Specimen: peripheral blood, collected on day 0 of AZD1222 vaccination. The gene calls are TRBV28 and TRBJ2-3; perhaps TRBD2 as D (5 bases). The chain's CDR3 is CASRPSSRTDTQYF. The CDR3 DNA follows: TGTGCCAGCAGGCCTAGCAGCCGCACAGATACGCAGTATTTT.